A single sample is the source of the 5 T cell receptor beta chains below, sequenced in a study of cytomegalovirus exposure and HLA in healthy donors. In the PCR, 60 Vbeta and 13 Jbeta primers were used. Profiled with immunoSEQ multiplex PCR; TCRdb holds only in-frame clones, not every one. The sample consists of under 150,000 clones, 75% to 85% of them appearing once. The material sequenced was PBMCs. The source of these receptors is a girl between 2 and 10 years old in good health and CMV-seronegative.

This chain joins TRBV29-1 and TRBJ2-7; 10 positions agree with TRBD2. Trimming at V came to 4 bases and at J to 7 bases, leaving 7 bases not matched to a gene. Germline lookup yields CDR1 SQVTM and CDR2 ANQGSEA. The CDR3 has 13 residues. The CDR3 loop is CSVGEGLAREQYF. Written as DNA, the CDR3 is TGCAGCGTTGGGGAGGGACTAGCGCGTGAGCAGTACTTC.

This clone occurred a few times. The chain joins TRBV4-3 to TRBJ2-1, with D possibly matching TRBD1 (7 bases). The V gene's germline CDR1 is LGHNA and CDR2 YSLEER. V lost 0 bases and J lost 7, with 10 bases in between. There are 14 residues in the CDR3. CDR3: CASSQDRGENEQFF. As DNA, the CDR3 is TGCGCCAGCAGCCAAGACAGGGGGGAAAATGAGCAGTTCTTC.

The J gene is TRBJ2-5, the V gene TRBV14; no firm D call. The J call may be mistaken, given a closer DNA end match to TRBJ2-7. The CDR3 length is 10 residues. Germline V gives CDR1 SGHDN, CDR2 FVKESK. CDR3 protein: CASSVYEQYF. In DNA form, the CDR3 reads TGTGCCAGCAGCGTCTACGAGCAGTACTTC.

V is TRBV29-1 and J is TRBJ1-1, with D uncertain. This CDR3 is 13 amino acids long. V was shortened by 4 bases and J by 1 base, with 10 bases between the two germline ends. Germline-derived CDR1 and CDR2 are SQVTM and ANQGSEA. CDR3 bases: TGCAGCGTTGTTGTACAGACGAACACTGAAGCTTTCTTT. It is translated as CSVVVQTNTEAFF.

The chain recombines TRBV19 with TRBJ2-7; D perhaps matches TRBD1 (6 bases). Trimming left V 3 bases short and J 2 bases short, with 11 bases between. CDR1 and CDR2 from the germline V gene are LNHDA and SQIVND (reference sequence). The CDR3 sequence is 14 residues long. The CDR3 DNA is TGTGCCAGTAGTATCCGGGACAAGACCTACGAGCAGTACTTC. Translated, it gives CASSIRDKTYEQYF. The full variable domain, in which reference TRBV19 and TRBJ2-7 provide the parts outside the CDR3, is DGGITQSPKYLFRKEGQNVTLSCEQNLNHDAMYWYRQDPGQGLRLIYYSQIVNDFQKGDIAEGYSVSREKKESFPLTVTSAQKNPTAFYLCASSIRDKTYEQYFGPGTRLTVT.